A single sample gave rise to the 10 T cell receptor beta chains below, sequenced in a study of blood T cell repertoires in COVID-19. The assay was immunoSEQ multiplex PCR, and TCRdb's table has in-frame clones only and misses some. The profile shows 300,000 to 400,000 clones, around 87% of them singletons. Material: PBMCs or T cells enriched from blood (not recorded which). Every receptor here comes from a woman between 25 and 40 years old with acute COVID-19.

The rearrangement links TRBV10-1 to TRBJ2-7, with TRBD2 matching over 8 bases. V trimming: 4 bases; J trimming: 0 bases; junction bases outside the gene matches: 5. The CDR3 extends over 15 amino acids. Germline V lookup: CDR1 WNHNN, CDR2 SYGVQD (reference sequence). The CDR3 DNA sequence: TGCGCCAGCAGTGGTGGTAGCGGGGTCTCCTACGAGCAGTACTTC. Its protein product is CASSGGSGVSYEQYF.

The rearrangement links TRBV11-3 to TRBJ1-2; D may be TRBD1 (6 bases). CDR3 length: 17 residues. Germline CDR1 is SGHNT and CDR2 is YENEEA. V was shortened by 0 bases and J by 8 bases, with 22 bases between the two germline ends. The CDR3 DNA follows: TGTGCCAGCAGCTTAGATCTTTTCCAGGGGTGCTTGTTCGGCTACACCTTC. Its protein product is CASSLDLFQGCLFGYTF.

The chain joins TRBV2 to TRBJ2-5, with D unresolved. The CDR3 extends over 11 amino acids. Germline V gene lookup returns CDR1 SNHLY and CDR2 FYNNEI. V was pared by 6 bases and J by 5 bases, with 7 bases between. The CDR3 DNA follows: TGTGCCAGCAGAACTGCGGAGACCCAGTACTTC. Translation gives CASRTAETQYF.

The chain couples TRBV19 to TRBJ1-6, with a weak D call TRBD1 (6 bases). V was pared by 6 bases and J by 5 bases, with 14 bases between. This CDR3 spans 15 amino acids. Germline-derived CDR1 and CDR2 are LNHDA and SQIVND (reference sequence). The CDR3 protein is CASSFQGQNNSPLHF. The CDR3 nucleotides read TGTGCCAGTAGCTTTCAAGGACAGAATAATTCACCCCTCCACTTT.

This chain links TRBV10-1 with TRBJ2-2; possible D gene TRBD1, 6 bases. Germline CDR1 and CDR2: WNHNN and SYGVQD (reference sequence). V dropped 0 bases and J dropped 7 bases, with 12 bases sitting between them. The CDR3 is made up of 15 amino acids. CDR3 loop: CASSESLQGRGELFF. The CDR3 DNA sequence: TGCGCCAGCAGTGAGTCTTTACAGGGTCGCGGGGAGCTGTTTTTT.

The chain uses TRBV6-4 and TRBJ2-1; 8 bases are shared with TRBD2. The CDR3 is 16 amino acids. The V and J ends lost 4 bases and 7 bases, in that order; junction bases with no gene match: 12. Germline CDR1 reads MRHNA; CDR2 reads SNTAGT. CDR3 bases: TGTGCCAGCAGTGTCACTATGAGCGGGGGTTGGAATGAGCAGTTCTTC. Its protein product is CASSVTMSGGWNEQFF.

The chain joins TRBV7-3 to TRBJ2-1, with 8 bases that match TRBD1. The CDR3 is made up of 15 amino acids. J was trimmed by 7 bases and V by 3 bases; bases with no gene match: 8. CDR1 is SGHTA and CDR2 is FQGTGA in the germline V gene. CDR3 amino acids: CASSFGQGASNEQFF. The CDR3 nucleotides are TGTGCCAGCAGCTTCGGACAGGGAGCATCGAATGAGCAGTTCTTC.

The V and J genes are TRBV5-1 and TRBJ1-5; D gene ambiguous. The CDR3 contains 15 residues. Per germline, CDR1 SGHRS and CDR2 YFSETQ. Trimming shortened V by 4 bases and J by 0 bases, and 11 bases separated the two germline ends. The CDR3 nucleotides are TGCGCCAGCAGCAAAACCGCGGGTAGCAATCAGCCCCAGCATTTT. The encoded protein is CASSKTAGSNQPQHF.

The chain links TRBV7-7 to TRBJ2-5, with 7 bases aligning to TRBD1. J lost 7 bases, V lost 5 bases, and 7 bases had no gene match. The CDR3 runs 13 residues. Germline V CDR1 and CDR2: SSHAT, FNYEAQ (reference sequence). The CDR3 is CASSLTGSGTQYF. Here the CDR3 DNA reads TGTGCCAGCAGCCTGACAGGGTCAGGGACCCAGTACTTC. The full variable domain, in which reference TRBV7-7 and TRBJ2-5 provide the parts outside the CDR3, is GAGVSQSPRYKVTKRGQDVTLRCDPISSHATLYWYQQALGQGPEFLTYFNYEAQPDKSGLPSDRFSAERPEGSISTLTIQRTEQRDSAMYRCASSLTGSGTQYFGPGTRLLVL.

This rearrangement joins TRBV14 to TRBJ2-7; 7 bases align to TRBD1. The CDR3 runs 14 residues. Trimming removed 4 bases from V and 3 bases from J; junction bases left unmatched: 6. The germline CDR1 and CDR2 sequences are SGHDN and FVKESK. The CDR3: CASSLGQRGYEQYF. In nucleotides, the CDR3 is TGTGCCAGCAGCCTGGGACAGCGAGGCTACGAGCAGTACTTC. Drawing the rest from reference TRBV14 and TRBJ2-7, the complete variable domain is EAGVTQFPSHSVIEKGQTVTLRCDPISGHDNLYWYRRVMGKEIKFLLHFVKESKQDESGMPNNRFLAERTGGTYSTLKVQPAELEDSGVYFCASSLGQRGYEQYFGPGTRLTVT.